Shown below are 23 T cell receptor beta chains from a single sample sequenced in a study of cytomegalovirus exposure and HLA in healthy donors. Primers for the PCR totalled 60 Vbeta and 13 Jbeta. The protocol was immunoSEQ multiplex PCR, while the TCRdb copy is restricted to in-frame clones and leaves out a portion. The sample yields more than 150,000 clones, roughly 80% seen once. Sequenced: PBMCs. The receptors were sampled from a boy aged 2 to 10 in good health and CMV-seronegative.

On this clone: The sample contains more than one DNA sequence encoding this CDR3. The chain carries TRBV19 and TRBJ1-1, with TRBD1 matching 11 bases. With V trimmed by 5 bases and J by 4 bases, 0 bases remained unmatched. The CDR3 is 13 amino acids. Germline V lookup: CDR1 LNHDA, CDR2 SQIVND (reference sequence). CDR3 in amino acids: CASSGTGGTEAFF. The CDR3 DNA sequence: TGTGCCAGTAGTGGGACAGGGGGCACTGAAGCTTTCTTT.

The chain recombines TRBV28 with TRBJ2-3; TRBD1 agrees at 11 bases. The germline V gene has CDR1 MDHEN and CDR2 SYDVKM. Losses at the gene ends were 4 bases for V and 6 bases for J; bases not matched to a gene: 9. The CDR3 extends over 16 amino acids. The CDR3 DNA reads TGTGCCAGCAGTTCCCGGACAGGGGGCCTCCGGGATACGCAGTATTTT. It specifies CASSSRTGGLRDTQYF.

J is TRBJ2-1 and V is TRBV9; possible D gene TRBD2, 5 bases. CDR3 length equals 17 residues. V lost 3 bases and J 5 bases, leaving 21 bases between the germline ends. CDR1 and CDR2 (germline): SGDLS, YYNGEE. CDR3 bases: TGTGCCAGCAGCGCGAGGGCTAGTCCCCGTTTAGACAATGAGCAGTTCTTC. Its protein product is CASSARASPRLDNEQFF.

This sequence joins TRBV6-1 and TRBJ2-7; TRBD2 aligns across 7 bases. The CDR3 is made up of 14 amino acids. Germline CDR1 and CDR2: MNHNS and SASEGT. Trimming took 4 bases from V and 4 from J; bases not matched to a gene: 7. This CDR3 is CASSAPRLAYEQYF. The CDR3 DNA sequence: TGTGCCAGCAGTGCCCCAAGACTAGCATACGAGCAGTACTTC.

V usage is TRBV9 and J usage is TRBJ2-1, with a tentative D call TRBD2 (5 bases). Deletions cut 3 bases from V and 7 bases from J, with 14 bases between. Germline V gives CDR1 SGDLS, CDR2 YYNGEE. This CDR3 has 14 amino acids. The CDR3 region is CASSAPREGNEQFF. CDR3 bases: TGTGCCAGCAGCGCCCCCCGCGAGGGAAATGAGCAGTTCTTC.

This sequence joins TRBV5-1 and TRBJ1-2; TRBD1 matches 12 bases. V lost 5 bases and J lost 7; bases outside the gene matches: 6. The CDR3 runs to 14 residues. Germline CDR1 and CDR2: SGHRS and YFSETQ. The CDR3 region is CASSTGTGGSGYTF. In DNA, the CDR3 is TGCGCCAGCAGTACCGGGACAGGGGGCTCTGGCTACACCTTC.

This chain joins TRBV29-1 and TRBJ2-2, with a weak D call TRBD2 (6 bases). In germline, CDR1 is SQVTM, CDR2 ANQGSEA. This CDR3 region has 16 residues. V gave up 6 bases and J gave up 2 bases, with 19 bases separating them. CDR3 bases: TGCAGCGTCTACCAGGCGGCTAGCGCTAACACCGGGGAGCTGTTTTTT. Translating it yields CSVYQAASANTGELFF.

This clone was observed a handful of times. The chain couples TRBV19 to TRBJ1-5, with D maybe TRBD1 (6 bases). CDR1 and CDR2 (germline): LNHDA, SQIVND (reference sequence). V was cut by 8 bases and J by 6 bases, with 14 bases left in between. The CDR3 loop spans 13 amino acids. CDR3 coding DNA: TGTGCCAGTTCAGGGGCTAGGGGTCAGCCCCAGCATTTT. It specifies CASSGARGQPQHF.

The chain employs TRBV5-4 and TRBJ2-7; D may be TRBD2 (5 bases). Germline V gene sequence: CDR1 SGHNT, CDR2 YYREEE (reference sequence). CDR3 size: 13 residues. V lost 2 bases and J 4 bases, leaving 10 bases between the germline ends. This chain's CDR3 is CASSLAEPYEQYF. In DNA form, the CDR3 reads TGTGCCAGCAGCTTAGCGGAACCTTACGAGCAGTACTTC.

This clone was seen once. The V and J genes are TRBV6-1 and TRBJ1-1; 7 nucleotides align to TRBD1. V dropped 6 bases and J dropped 4; count of bases not matched to a gene: 5. CDR1 is MNHNS and CDR2 is SASEGT in the germline V gene. This CDR3 is 13 amino acids long. The CDR3 DNA follows: TGTGCCAGCAGGCTGGGACAGTTCACTGAAGCTTTCTTT. Translated: CASRLGQFTEAFF.

The chain joins TRBV15 to TRBJ1-4, with no clear D. The CDR3 consists of 15 residues. Between the trimmed V and J ends, which lost 9 bases and 0 bases, there was a span of 14 bases. CDR1 and CDR2 (germline): LNHNV, YYDKDF (reference sequence). The CDR3 is CATGEGTATNEKLFF. CDR3 DNA: TGTGCCACGGGAGAAGGTACCGCAACTAATGAAAAACTGTTTTTT.

V and J are TRBV19 and TRBJ2-1, with 9 nucleotides matching TRBD2. The CDR3 length is 12 residues. The ends lost 3 bases at V and 16 bases at J; junction bases unmatched: 7. Germline CDR1 reads LNHDA; CDR2 reads SQIVND (reference sequence). CDR3 sequence: CASSMGGLALFF. CDR3 coding DNA: TGTGCCAGTAGTATGGGAGGACTAGCGCTCTTCTTC. Looking up the rest from reference TRBV19 and TRBJ2-1 gives the full variable domain: DGGITQSPKYLFRKEGQNVTLSCEQNLNHDAMYWYRQDPGQGLRLIYYSQIVNDFQKGDIAEGYSVSREKKESFPLTVTSAQKNPTAFYLCASSMGGLALFFGPGTRLTVL.

The chain employs TRBV19 and TRBJ1-5; D may be TRBD1 (6 bases). Trimming stripped 6 bases from V and 7 bases from J, with 13 bases between. CDR1 is LNHDA, CDR2 SQIVND, per germline (reference sequence). The CDR3 extends over 13 amino acids. The CDR3 bases are TGTGCCAGTAGGATAACAGGGTGGCAGCCCCAGCATTTT. It translates to CASRITGWQPQHF.

This clone has only one observation. V and J are TRBV2 and TRBJ2-1, with D perhaps TRBD2 (6 bases). The germline gives CDR1 SNHLY, CDR2 FYNNEI. This CDR3 has 13 amino acids. V shed 4 bases and J shed 9 bases, with 13 bases lying between them. The CDR3 loop reads CASSGPPGGEQFF. Written as DNA, the CDR3 is TGTGCCAGCAGTGGTCCCCCCGGGGGTGAGCAGTTCTTC.

The count of this clone is one. V usage is TRBV5-1 and J usage is TRBJ2-7; weak D call: TRBD2 (5 bases). CDR3 length: 15 residues. Per the germline V gene, CDR1 is SGHRS and CDR2 is YFSETQ. The ends were cut back, 5 bases at V and 0 bases at J, with 15 bases in the middle. Here the CDR3 reads CASRVQFGNSYEQYF. CDR3 in DNA: TGCGCCAGCAGAGTACAATTCGGGAACTCCTACGAGCAGTACTTC.

This clone was counted between two and nine times. This chain connects TRBV6-6 to TRBJ1-1; the D is unclear. V lost 10 bases, J lost 1 base, and 16 bases lay in between. From germline, CDR1 is MNHNY and CDR2 SVGAGI (reference sequence). The CDR3 length is 14 residues. CDR3 sequence: CAITGWPENTEAFF. As DNA, the CDR3 is TGTGCCATCACGGGGTGGCCGGAGAACACTGAAGCTTTCTTT.

This clone was seen a few times. This sequence joins TRBV27 and TRBJ1-5, with 8 bases aligning to TRBD1. CDR1 and CDR2 from the germline V gene are MNHEY and SMNVEV (reference sequence). The CDR3 consists of 14 residues. Germline trimming cut 5 bases from V and 7 bases from J; bases unmatched to any gene: 7. The CDR3, as DNA: TGTGCCAGCAGTCGGACAGGGACCTACCAGCCCCAGCATTTT. Translating it yields CASSRTGTYQPQHF.

The V call is TRBV12-5, the J call TRBJ1-5; the match to TRBD1 covers 7 bases. The CDR3 length is 15 residues. The ends lost 1 base at V and 5 bases at J; junction bases unmatched: 5. Germline CDR1 and CDR2: LGHNT and FRNRAP. CDR3 in DNA: TGTGCTAGTGGTTTGGGGGACAGCCAATATCAGCCCCAGCATTTT. It translates to CASGLGDSQYQPQHF.

The CDR3 DNA sequence: TGTGCCTGGAGTACCACCATGCCGGGACTAGCGCGGAGTGGCAATGAGCAGTTCTTC. Amino acids: CAWSTTMPGLARSGNEQFF. The chain employs TRBV30 and TRBJ2-1, with 10 nucleotides matching TRBD2. The germline V gene encodes CDR1 GTSNPN and CDR2 SVGIG (reference sequence). Unmatched junction bases numbered 19, after V lost 2 bases and J lost 6 bases. The CDR3 is 19 residues long.

The gene calls are TRBV5-1 and TRBJ2-7, with a weak D call TRBD2 (5 bases). V shed 4 bases and J shed 3 bases, with 17 bases lying between them. The CDR3 extends over 15 amino acids. The germline CDR1 and CDR2 sequences are SGHRS and YFSETQ. Written as DNA, the CDR3 is TGCGCCAGCAGCCGAGTGAAGGGAGTCGACTACGAGCAGTACTTC. Translating gives CASSRVKGVDYEQYF.

The chain recombines TRBV19 with TRBJ1-1; the D is unclear. Trimming pared 7 bases from V and 0 bases from J, leaving 9 bases between. CDR1 and CDR2 from the germline V gene are LNHDA and SQIVND (reference sequence). This CDR3 spans 13 amino acids. Here the CDR3 reads CASKAGLNTEAFF. Written as DNA, the CDR3 is TGTGCCAGTAAGGCAGGTTTGAACACTGAAGCTTTCTTT.

This chain connects TRBV7-9 to TRBJ2-2; 12 nucleotides match TRBD2. The J segment lost 0 bases and the V segment lost 4 bases, leaving 3 bases of the junction unmatched. The germline V gene has CDR1 SEHNR and CDR2 FQNEAQ (reference sequence). This CDR3 has 17 residues. The CDR3 loop reads CASSYGLAGTNTGELFF. CDR3 DNA sequence: TGTGCCAGCAGCTACGGACTAGCGGGGACGAACACCGGGGAGCTGTTTTTT.

This sequence joins TRBV19 and TRBJ2-6; D ambiguous. The CDR3 is 15 amino acids. The V end was cut by 4 bases, the J end by 4 bases, with 11 bases between. Per the germline V gene, CDR1 is LNHDA and CDR2 is SQIVND (reference sequence). As DNA, the CDR3 is TGTGCCAGTAGTACACAAACGTGGGGGGCCAACGTCCTGACTTTC. It translates to CASSTQTWGANVLTF. Combining the CDR3 with reference TRBV19 and TRBJ2-6 gives the whole variable domain DGGITQSPKYLFRKEGQNVTLSCEQNLNHDAMYWYRQDPGQGLRLIYYSQIVNDFQKGDIAEGYSVSREKKESFPLTVTSAQKNPTAFYLCASSTQTWGANVLTFGAGSRLTVL.